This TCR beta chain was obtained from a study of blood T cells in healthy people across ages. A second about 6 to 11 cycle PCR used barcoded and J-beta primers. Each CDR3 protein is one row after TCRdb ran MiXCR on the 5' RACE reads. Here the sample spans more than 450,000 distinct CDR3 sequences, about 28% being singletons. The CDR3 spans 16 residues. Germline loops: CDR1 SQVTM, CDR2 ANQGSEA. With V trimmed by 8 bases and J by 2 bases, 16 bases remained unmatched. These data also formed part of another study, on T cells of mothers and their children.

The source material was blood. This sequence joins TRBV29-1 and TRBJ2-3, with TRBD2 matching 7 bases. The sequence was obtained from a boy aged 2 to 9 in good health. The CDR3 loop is CSIGRGVLLFTDTQYF. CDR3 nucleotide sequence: TGCAGCATCGGCCGGGGGGTCCTTCTTTTCACAGATACGCAGTATTTT.